The entry below gives a single T cell receptor beta chain sequence along with its context. Other DNA sequences in the same sample also yield this CDR3. The sample belongs to a study of blood T cell repertoires in COVID-19. Study information: Collection of acute and convalescent COVID-19 samples took place in the United States, Italy and Spain.

Germline V gene sequence: CDR1 SGHRS, CDR2 YFSETQ. V lost 5 bases, J lost 4 bases, and 5 bases stayed unmatched. The CDR3 extends over 14 amino acids. Cohort assignment relied on participant-reported clinical history. Two negative PCRs, clearance, or symptom resolution characterized the recovered Cohort 3 donors. In the source study's methods: For nucleated cells, counts were estimated from reference gene primer amplification. Sequencing used immunoSEQ multiplex PCR; TCRdb keeps in-frame clones, though not all of them. Clone size and the V and J calls come from that table; the DNA yielded D and trimming. The sample consists of some 530,000 clones, more than 85% of them appearing once.

This clonotype was sampled from a woman in her sixties or seventies who had recovered from COVID-19. The specimen was PBMCs or T cells enriched from blood (not recorded which). The chain has TRBV5-1 and TRBJ1-3; TRBD1 matches at 8 bases. The CDR3 protein is CASSTGGSGNTIYF. The CDR3 DNA reads TGCGCCAGCAGTACAGGGGGTTCAGGAAACACCATATATTTT.